One sample yielded the 24 T cell receptor beta chains listed below, sequenced in a study of radiotherapy plus CTLA-4 blockade in lung cancer. The protocol was immunoSEQ multiplex PCR, while the TCRdb copy is restricted to in-frame clones and leaves out a portion. This table has some 48,000 clones, around nine tenths appearing once. The material sequenced was peripheral blood, taken from a patient treated with radiotherapy plus ipilimumab. These TCRs come from a human donor with non-small cell lung cancer that progressed on radiotherapy plus ipilimumab. Some clones in this sample may be carry-over from other donors' samples.

The chain combines TRBV5-1 with TRBJ2-1; D may be TRBD1 (7 bases). The CDR3 has 15 amino acids. Trimming shortened V by 1 base and J by 4 bases, and 12 bases separated the two germline ends. Germline assignment: CDR1 SGHRS and CDR2 YFSETQ. Here the CDR3 reads CASSLIQGRYNEQFF. CDR3 DNA: TGCGCCAGCAGCTTGATACAGGGGAGGTACAATGAGCAGTTCTTC.

The V call is TRBV7-9, the J call TRBJ2-5, with D maybe TRBD1 (5 bases). V lost 1 base and J 7 bases, leaving 19 bases between the germline ends. The CDR3 covers 16 residues. CDR1 is SEHNR, CDR2 FQNEAQ, per germline (reference sequence). For the CDR3, the DNA is TGTGCCAGCAGCTTAGTGTCCGACAGACTCGGGCGGACCCAGTACTTC. This encodes CASSLVSDRLGRTQYF.

The chain's CDR3 is CASSFSGSLEQFF. For the CDR3, the DNA is TGTGCCAGCAGCTTCTCAGGGTCTCTTGAGCAGTTCTTC. The chain couples TRBV7-2 to TRBJ2-1; D possibly corresponds to TRBD1 (5 bases). This CDR3 is 13 amino acids long. In germline, CDR1 is SGHTA, CDR2 FQGNSA. V lost 3 bases and J 9 bases, leaving 12 bases between the germline ends. The full variable domain, its missing parts supplied by reference TRBV7-2 and TRBJ2-1, is GAGVSQSPSNKVTEKGKDVELRCDPISGHTALYWYRQSLGQGLEFLIYFQGNSAPDKSGLPSDRFSAERTGGSVSTLTIQRTQQEDSAVYLCASSFSGSLEQFFGPGTRLTVL.

J is TRBJ2-2 and V is TRBV2; 8 bases align to TRBD1. V lost 10 bases, J lost 0 bases, and 4 bases stayed unmatched. The germline CDR1 and CDR2 sequences are SNHLY and FYNNEI. The CDR3 length is 14 residues. The CDR3 coding sequence is TGTGCCACCGGGACAGGTGCGAACACCGGGGAGCTGTTTTTT. Encoded protein: CATGTGANTGELFF.

The CDR3 reads CASSELARGADTGELFF. The DNA for the CDR3 is TGTGCCAGCAGTGAATTGGCCCGGGGGGCAGACACCGGGGAGCTGTTTTTT. The J gene is TRBJ2-2, the V gene TRBV2, with D possibly TRBD2 on 7 matching bases. From germline, CDR1 is SNHLY and CDR2 FYNNEI. The V end was cut by 2 bases, the J end by 3 bases, with 16 bases between. The CDR3 has 17 amino acids. Full variable domain (rest looked up from reference TRBV2 and TRBJ2-2): EPEVTQTPSHQVTQMGQEVILRCVPISNHLYFYWYRQILGQKVEFLVSFYNNEISEKSEIFDDQFSVERPDGSNFTLKIRSTKLEDSAMYFCASSELARGADTGELFFGEGSRLTVL.

The J gene is TRBJ2-5, the V gene TRBV27, with D hard to call. Deletions cut 5 bases from V and 5 bases from J, with 12 bases between. Germline CDR1 reads MNHEY; CDR2 reads SMNVEV (reference sequence). The CDR3 has 13 amino acids. The DNA of the CDR3 is TGTGCCAGCAGTCCGCCGAGTCGGGAGACCCAGTACTTC. Translating gives CASSPPSRETQYF.

The chain is built from TRBV13 and TRBJ2-6, with TRBD2 as a possible D gene (5 bases). The V end was cut by 5 bases, the J end by 2 bases, with 13 bases between. Germline V gene sequence: CDR1 PRHDT, CDR2 FYEKMQ (reference sequence). The CDR3 contains 16 residues. CDR3 bases: TGTGCCAGCAGCCAAGCGGTCGGTCCTGGGGCCAACGTCCTGACTTTC. It is translated as CASSQAVGPGANVLTF. The variable domain in full, with the rest retrieved from reference TRBV13 and TRBJ2-6, is AAGVIQSPRHLIKEKRETATLKCYPIPRHDTVYWYQQGPGQDPQFLISFYEKMQSDKGSIPDRFSAQQFSDYHSELNMSSLELGDSALYFCASSQAVGPGANVLTFGAGSRLTVL.

This clone was seen once. The chain links TRBV7-8 to TRBJ1-1; 9 nucleotides align to TRBD1. CDR1 is SGHVS and CDR2 is FQNEAQ in the germline V gene. CDR3 length equals 15 residues. J was trimmed by 5 bases and V by 2 bases; bases with no gene match: 6. This CDR3 is CASSLIATGGTEAFF. The CDR3 DNA is TGTGCCAGCAGCTTAATCGCGACAGGGGGAACTGAAGCTTTCTTT.

The chain combines TRBV7-3 with TRBJ2-3, with 8 bases identical to TRBD2. The ends lost 5 bases at V and 1 base at J; junction bases unmatched: 8. CDR3 length equals 16 residues. From germline, CDR1 is SGHTA and CDR2 FQGTGA. The CDR3 reads CASSTRGGLGTDTQYF. The CDR3 region has the DNA TGTGCCAGCAGCACCCGCGGGGGGTTGGGCACAGATACGCAGTATTTT.

The chain combines TRBV5-6 with TRBJ2-4; 8 nucleotides line up with TRBD1. CDR1 SGHDT and CDR2 YYEEEE come from the germline V gene. The V segment lost 2 bases and the J segment 11 bases; nucleotides outside the gene matches: 3. The CDR3 extends over 12 amino acids. The CDR3 is CASSFGTGVQYF. In DNA form, the CDR3 reads TGTGCCAGCAGCTTCGGGACAGGCGTTCAGTACTTC.

The CDR3 bases are TGTGCCAGCAGTTTCGACGGTCGGGATGGCTACACCTTC. Amino acid sequence: CASSFDGRDGYTF. The rearrangement links TRBV27 to TRBJ1-2; D ambiguous. The CDR3 runs to 13 residues. The germline gives CDR1 MNHEY, CDR2 SMNVEV (reference sequence). Trimming stripped 3 bases from V and 6 bases from J, with 11 bases between.

The CDR3, as DNA: TGTGCCAGCAGCTTTCCGGGGGGGAGGAGCACTGAAGCTTTCTTT. Its translation: CASSFPGGRSTEAFF. The V and J genes are TRBV11-2 and TRBJ1-1; maybe TRBD1 (5 bases). V lost 3 bases and J lost 4, with 15 bases in between. This CDR3 contains 15 residues. Germline-derived CDR1 and CDR2 are SGHAT and FQNNGV.

The chain employs TRBV28 and TRBJ2-7; D call uncertain. The CDR3 loop spans 15 amino acids. The germline V gene has CDR1 MDHEN and CDR2 SYDVKM. V lost 2 bases, J lost 2 bases, and 13 bases lay in between. The DNA of the CDR3 is TGTGCCAGCAGTTTAGAGACACAAGACACCTACGAGCAGTACTTC. Translating gives CASSLETQDTYEQYF.

The chain recombines TRBV7-2 with TRBJ2-7; D is undetermined. This CDR3 spans 12 amino acids. Trimming cost V 6 bases and J 5 bases, with 11 bases left between them. Germline loops: CDR1 SGHTA, CDR2 FQGNSA. CDR3 DNA sequence: TGTGCCAGCAGACGAACCGACAACGAGCAGTACTTC. It translates to CASRRTDNEQYF.

In its sample, this clone was seen a few times. CDR3 region: CASSLIPGTEAFF. CDR3 nucleotides: TGTGCCAGCAGCTTGATTCCGGGGACTGAAGCTTTCTTT. V usage is TRBV5-8 and J usage is TRBJ1-1; D unclear. The CDR3 is 13 residues long. Trimming took 1 base from V and 5 from J, leaving 9 bases between them. Germline CDR1 is SGHTS and CDR2 is YDEGEE.

CDR3 DNA sequence: TGTGCCAGCAGTTCCACCGGACAGGGTATAACCTACGAGCAGTACTTC. This sequence encodes CASSSTGQGITYEQYF. This chain uses TRBV27 with TRBJ2-7; 8 bases agree with TRBD1. The CDR3 totals 16 residues. CDR1 MNHEY and CDR2 SMNVEV come from the germline V gene (reference sequence). The trim removed 4 bases at V and 2 bases at J, leaving 10 bases unmatched.

This chain links TRBV18 with TRBJ2-7, with TRBD2 matching 10 bases. This CDR3 comprises 15 residues. The V gene's germline CDR1 is KGHSH and CDR2 LQKENI. V lost 1 base and J lost 0; bases outside the gene matches: 0. CDR3 residues: CASSPRTSGSYEQYF. The CDR3 DNA sequence: TGTGCCAGCTCACCACGGACTAGCGGCTCCTACGAGCAGTACTTC.

This sequence joins TRBV25-1 and TRBJ1-1, with TRBD1 identical over 7 bases. The germline V gene has CDR1 MGHDK and CDR2 SYGVNS. The CDR3 consists of 13 residues. V lost 6 bases, J lost 1 base, and 2 bases stayed unmatched. CDR3 residues: CASREGANTEAFF. CDR3 nucleotides: TGTGCCAGCAGAGAGGGGGCGAACACTGAAGCTTTCTTT.

The gene calls are TRBV11-2 and TRBJ1-3; D is perhaps TRBD1 (6 bases). The CDR3 consists of 17 residues. Looked up from germline, CDR1 is SGHAT and CDR2 is FQNNGV. V was pared by 1 base and J by 2 bases, with 15 bases between. CDR3 DNA: TGTGCCAGCAGCTTAGCACAGGGAATCGGGGCTGGAAACACCATATATTTT. Residues: CASSLAQGIGAGNTIYF.

J is TRBJ1-1 and V is TRBV6-1, with D maybe TRBD1 (6 bases). V was clipped by 6 bases and J by 7 bases, with 18 bases between them. Germline CDR1 and CDR2: MNHNS and SASEGT. The CDR3 covers 14 residues. CDR3 amino acids: CASSRNKEGGEAFF. DNA of the CDR3: TGTGCCAGCAGCCGCAACAAAGAAGGGGGTGAAGCTTTCTTT.

This chain connects TRBV2 to TRBJ1-1; TRBD1 matches 9 bases. The CDR3 length is 15 residues. Germline CDR1 is SNHLY and CDR2 is FYNNEI. V shed 6 bases, J shed 5 bases, and the junction held 10 bases outside the gene matches. This CDR3 is CASRSIQGASTEAFF. The CDR3 region has the DNA TGTGCCAGCAGATCGATACAGGGGGCAAGTACTGAAGCTTTCTTT. Using reference TRBV2 and TRBJ1-1 for the parts outside the CDR3, the full variable domain is EPEVTQTPSHQVTQMGQEVILRCVPISNHLYFYWYRQILGQKVEFLVSFYNNEISEKSEIFDDQFSVERPDGSNFTLKIRSTKLEDSAMYFCASRSIQGASTEAFFGQGTRLTVV.

The J gene is TRBJ2-1, the V gene TRBV27, with 11 positions matching TRBD2. The CDR3 runs to 15 residues. V lost 6 bases and J lost 4; bases outside the gene matches: 5. Germline V CDR1 and CDR2: MNHEY, SMNVEV (reference sequence). In nucleotides, the CDR3 is TGTGCCAGCAGACAGACTAGCGGGATTTACAATGAGCAGTTCTTC. It translates to CASRQTSGIYNEQFF.

The rearrangement links TRBV18 to TRBJ2-7, with 9 positions matching TRBD1. V trimming: 6 bases; J trimming: 6 bases; junction bases outside the gene matches: 9. The CDR3 consists of 14 residues. Per germline, CDR1 KGHSH and CDR2 LQKENI. The CDR3 DNA reads as TGTGCCAGCTCCCGGGACAGGGTCGACAGCGAGCAGTACTTC. It specifies CASSRDRVDSEQYF.

J is TRBJ2-1 and V is TRBV7-2; the match to TRBD2 covers 8 bases. Trimming removed 0 bases from V and 6 bases from J; junction bases left unmatched: 7. Germline loops: CDR1 SGHTA, CDR2 FQGNSA. The CDR3 covers 16 residues. CDR3 sequence (DNA): TGTGCCAGCAGCTTAGCTCGGGGGGGGCCTGCCAATGAGCAGTTCTTC. Its protein product is CASSLARGGPANEQFF.